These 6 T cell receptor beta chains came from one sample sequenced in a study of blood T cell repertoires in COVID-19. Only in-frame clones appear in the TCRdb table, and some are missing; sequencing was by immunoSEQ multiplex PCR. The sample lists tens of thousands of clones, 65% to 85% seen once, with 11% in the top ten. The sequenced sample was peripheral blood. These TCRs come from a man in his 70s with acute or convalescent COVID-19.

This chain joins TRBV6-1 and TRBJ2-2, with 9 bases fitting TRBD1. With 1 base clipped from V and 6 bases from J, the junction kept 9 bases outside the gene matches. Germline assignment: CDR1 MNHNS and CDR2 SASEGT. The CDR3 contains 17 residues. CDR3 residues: CASSEGRTGGAPGELFF. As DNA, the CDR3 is TGTGCCAGCAGTGAAGGACGCACAGGGGGCGCTCCCGGGGAGCTGTTTTTT.

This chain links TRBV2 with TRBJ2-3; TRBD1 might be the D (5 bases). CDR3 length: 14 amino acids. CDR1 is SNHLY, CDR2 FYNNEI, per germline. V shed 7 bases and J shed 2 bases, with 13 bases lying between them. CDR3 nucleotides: TGTGCCAGCACTGGACAAAAACCCACAGATACGCAGTATTTT. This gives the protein CASTGQKPTDTQYF.

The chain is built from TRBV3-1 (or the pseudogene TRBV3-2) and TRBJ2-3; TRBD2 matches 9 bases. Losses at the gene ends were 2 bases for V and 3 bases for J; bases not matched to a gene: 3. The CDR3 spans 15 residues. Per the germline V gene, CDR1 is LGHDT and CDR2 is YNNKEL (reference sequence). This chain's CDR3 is CASSQQRGVTDTQYF. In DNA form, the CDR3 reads TGTGCCAGCAGCCAACAGCGGGGGGTTACAGATACGCAGTATTTT.

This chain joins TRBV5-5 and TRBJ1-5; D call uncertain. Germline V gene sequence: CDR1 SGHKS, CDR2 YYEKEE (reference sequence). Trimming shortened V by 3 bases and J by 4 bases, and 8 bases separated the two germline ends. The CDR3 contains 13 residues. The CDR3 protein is CASSSSPNQPQHF. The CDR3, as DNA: TGTGCCAGCAGCTCCTCCCCGAATCAGCCCCAGCATTTT.

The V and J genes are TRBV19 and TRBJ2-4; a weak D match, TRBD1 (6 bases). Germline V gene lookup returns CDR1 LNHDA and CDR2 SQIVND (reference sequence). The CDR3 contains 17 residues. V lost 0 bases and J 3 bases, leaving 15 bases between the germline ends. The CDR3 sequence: CASSIENRARDKNIQYF. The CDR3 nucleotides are TGTGCCAGTAGTATAGAAAACAGGGCGAGGGACAAAAACATTCAGTACTTC.

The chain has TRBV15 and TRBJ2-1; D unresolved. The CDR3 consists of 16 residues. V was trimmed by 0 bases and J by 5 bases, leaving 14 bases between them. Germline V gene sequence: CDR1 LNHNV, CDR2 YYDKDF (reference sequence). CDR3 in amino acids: CATSRDPTSFHNEQFF. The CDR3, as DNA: TGTGCCACCAGCAGAGATCCCACATCCTTCCACAATGAGCAGTTCTTC. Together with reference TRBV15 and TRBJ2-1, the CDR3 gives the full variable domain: DAMVIQNPRYQVTQFGKPVTLSCSQTLNHNVMYWYQQKSSQAPKLLFHYYDKDFNNEADTPDNFQSRRPNTSFCFLDIRSPGLGDTAMYLCATSRDPTSFHNEQFFGPGTRLTVL.